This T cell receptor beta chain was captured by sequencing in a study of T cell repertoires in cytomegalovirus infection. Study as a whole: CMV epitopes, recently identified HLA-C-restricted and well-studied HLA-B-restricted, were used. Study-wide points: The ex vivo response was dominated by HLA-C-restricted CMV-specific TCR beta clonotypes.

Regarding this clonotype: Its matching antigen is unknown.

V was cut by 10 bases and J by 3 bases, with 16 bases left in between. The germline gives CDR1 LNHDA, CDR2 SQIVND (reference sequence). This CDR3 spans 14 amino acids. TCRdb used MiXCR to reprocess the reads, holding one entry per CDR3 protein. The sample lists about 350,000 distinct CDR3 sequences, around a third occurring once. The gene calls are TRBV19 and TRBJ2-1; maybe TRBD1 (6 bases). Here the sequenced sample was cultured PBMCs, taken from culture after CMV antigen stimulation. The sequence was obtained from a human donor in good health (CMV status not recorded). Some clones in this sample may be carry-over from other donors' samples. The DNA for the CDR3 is TGTGCCACCGAGGACAGCCCAGACTACAATGAGCAGTTCTTC. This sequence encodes CATEDSPDYNEQFF.